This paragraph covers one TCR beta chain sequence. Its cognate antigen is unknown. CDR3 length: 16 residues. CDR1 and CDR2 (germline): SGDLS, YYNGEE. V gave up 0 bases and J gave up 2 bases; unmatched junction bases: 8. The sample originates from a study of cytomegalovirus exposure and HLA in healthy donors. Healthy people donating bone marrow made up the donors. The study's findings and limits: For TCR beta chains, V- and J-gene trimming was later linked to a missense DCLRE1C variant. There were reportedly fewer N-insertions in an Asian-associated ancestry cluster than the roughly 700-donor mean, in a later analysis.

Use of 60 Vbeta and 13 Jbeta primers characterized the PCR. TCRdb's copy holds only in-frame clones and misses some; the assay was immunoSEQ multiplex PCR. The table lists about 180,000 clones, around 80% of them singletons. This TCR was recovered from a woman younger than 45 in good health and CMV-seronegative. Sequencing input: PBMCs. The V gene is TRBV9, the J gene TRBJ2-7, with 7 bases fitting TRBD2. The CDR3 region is CASSVGIGRPAYEQYF. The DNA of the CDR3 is TGTGCCAGCAGCGTAGGAATCGGGAGGCCGGCCTACGAGCAGTACTTC.